A single sample is the source of the 30 T cell receptor beta chains below, sequenced in a study of T cells after yellow fever vaccination. TCRdb called the 5' RACE reads again in MiXCR, with one record for every CDR3 protein. The data show a few hundred thousand distinct CDR3 sequences, around 16% seen once. The sample here was PBMCs, taken less than 6 days after the first yellow fever vaccination. All receptors come from a man between 18 and 35 years old who received the YFV17D yellow fever vaccine.

This sequence joins TRBV25-1 and TRBJ2-3, with D possibly being TRBD2 (5 bases). Germline V lookup: CDR1 MGHDK, CDR2 SYGVNS. The length of the CDR3 is 12 residues. The V end lost 7 bases, the J end lost 9 bases, and 14 bases lay between the germline ends. CDR3: CASKSGLGTQYF. For the CDR3, the DNA is TGTGCCAGCAAAAGCGGACTGGGGACGCAGTATTTT. The full variable domain, with the rest looked up from reference TRBV25-1 and TRBJ2-3, is EADIYQTPRYLVIGTGKKITLECSQTMGHDKMYWYQQDPGMELHLIHYSYGVNSTEKGDLSSESTVSRIRTEHFPLTLESARPSHTSQYLCASKSGLGTQYFGPGTRLTVL.

This clonotype came up a few times. The rearrangement uses TRBV5-8 and TRBJ1-2, with TRBD1 as a possible D gene (5 bases). Deletions cut 3 bases from V and 4 bases from J, with 10 bases between. Germline lookup yields CDR1 SGHTS and CDR2 YDEGEE. There are 13 residues in the CDR3. The CDR3 coding sequence is TGTGCCAGCAGCTGGGACGGGCCCTATGGCTACACCTTC. Translating it yields CASSWDGPYGYTF.

V gene TRBV6-6 combines with J gene TRBJ1-5; D uncertain. The V and J ends lost 2 bases and 6 bases respectively, with 5 bases between them. Germline V gene sequence: CDR1 MNHNY, CDR2 SVGAGI (reference sequence). The CDR3 covers 12 residues. The chain's CDR3 is CASSYRFQPQHF. The DNA of the CDR3 is TGTGCCAGCAGTTACAGGTTTCAGCCCCAGCATTTT.

This clonotype was picked up a small number of times. Here the CDR3 reads CSVEDLGAANTGELFF. The CDR3 coding sequence is TGCAGCGTTGAAGATCTAGGGGCCGCGAACACCGGGGAGCTGTTTTTT. The chain uses TRBV29-1 and TRBJ2-2; possible D gene TRBD1, 5 bases. V lost 0 bases and J 0 bases, leaving 11 bases between the germline ends. CDR3 length: 16 residues. The germline CDR1 and CDR2 sequences are SQVTM and ANQGSEA.

This clonotype has a handful of counts. The chain recombines TRBV7-9 with TRBJ2-1; unclear D gene. CDR3 length equals 13 residues. Germline V CDR1 and CDR2: SEHNR, FQNEAQ (reference sequence). With 10 bases removed from V and 8 bases from J, the gap between germline ends came to 18 bases. CDR3 DNA: TGTGCCAACGGAGACGCCCCTGGGGATGAGCAGTTCTTC. This sequence encodes CANGDAPGDEQFF.

The chain combines TRBV15 with TRBJ2-5; D not resolved. Germline lookup yields CDR1 LNHNV and CDR2 YYDKDF (reference sequence). The CDR3 has 15 residues. V lost 1 base, J lost 1 base, and 10 bases lay in between. The CDR3 sequence is CATSRVAKSQETQYF. CDR3 bases: TGTGCCACCAGCAGAGTGGCGAAGTCCCAAGAGACCCAGTACTTC.

In its sample, this clonotype was seen once. Germline and junction disagree at one end, which may indicate a read error. The chain combines TRBV9 with TRBJ1-3; weak D call: TRBD1 (5 bases). The CDR3 loop spans 15 amino acids. CDR1 is SGDLS, CDR2 YYNGEE, per germline. The CDR3 spells CANSVAHGTAFTIYF. DNA for the CDR3: TGTGCCAACAGCGTAGCTCACGGGACCGCATTTACCATATATTTT.

J is TRBJ2-1 and V is TRBV5-4, with D perhaps assigned TRBD1 or TRBD2 (6 bases each). With 4 bases removed from V and 7 bases from J, the gap between germline ends came to 21 bases. The germline gives CDR1 SGHNT, CDR2 YYREEE (reference sequence). The CDR3 runs to 16 residues. The CDR3 is CASSVRTGAPGNEQFF. The DNA for the CDR3 is TGTGCCAGCAGCGTACGTACGGGGGCTCCAGGGAATGAGCAGTTCTTC.

Only a few counts were recorded for this clonotype. The rearrangement links TRBV28 to TRBJ1-2; D unclear. Germline V CDR1 and CDR2: MDHEN, SYDVKM. The V gene lost 6 bases and the J gene lost 4 bases, with 15 bases spanning the gap. The CDR3 length is 14 residues. CDR3 DNA sequence: TGTGCCAGCAGGGCAACCGGGGAGGGCTATGGCTACACCTTC. Translating it yields CASRATGEGYGYTF.

CDR3 protein: CASSQDLQVLFNTGELFF. The CDR3 DNA sequence: TGCGCCAGCAGCCAAGATCTGCAGGTCCTTTTCAACACCGGGGAGCTGTTTTTT. The chain links TRBV4-3 to TRBJ2-2; D gene ambiguous. The CDR3 totals 18 residues. V was clipped by 0 bases and J by 2 bases, with 16 bases between them. The V gene's germline CDR1 is LGHNA and CDR2 YSLEER.

In nucleotides, the CDR3 is TGTGCCTGGAGTGCCGGGGACAGGGGGTACGAGCAGTACTTC. Protein: CAWSAGDRGYEQYF. The V call is TRBV30, the J call TRBJ2-7, with 11 positions matching TRBD1. J gave up 4 bases and V 1 base, and 3 bases lay outside the gene matches. This CDR3 has 14 residues. Per the germline V gene, CDR1 is GTSNPN and CDR2 is SVGIG (reference sequence).

A remark on this clonotype: One base away lies a much larger clone, so this may be a sequencing read error. This rearrangement joins TRBV6-1 to TRBJ2-5, with 8 bases identical to TRBD1. Per germline, CDR1 MNHNS and CDR2 SASEGT. This CDR3 comprises 16 residues. V shed 6 bases, J shed 5 bases, and the junction held 14 bases outside the gene matches. CDR3 amino acids: CASRLLQGVGLETQYF. The DNA of the CDR3 is TGTGCCAGCAGACTTCTACAGGGGGTTGGTCTCGAGACCCAGTACTTC.

In this sample, this clonotype turned up a few times. The chain recombines TRBV10-3 with TRBJ2-5, with D perhaps matching TRBD2 (7 bases). This CDR3 spans 14 amino acids. Germline V gene lookup returns CDR1 ENHRY and CDR2 SYGVKD. Trimming removed 6 bases at V and 5 bases at J, with 16 bases between. CDR3 sequence: CAISKGGVRETQYF. The CDR3 DNA reads TGTGCCATCAGCAAGGGGGGGGTTCGGGAGACCCAGTACTTC.

The chain uses TRBV4-3 and TRBJ2-1, with D possibly matching TRBD2 (6 bases). Trimming removed 5 bases from V and 5 bases from J, with 19 bases in between. The CDR3 contains 16 residues. Germline V gene lookup returns CDR1 LGHNA and CDR2 YSLEER. CDR3 loop: CASSSRASGLDNEQFF. CDR3 bases: TGCGCCAGCAGCTCAAGGGCTTCGGGACTGGACAATGAGCAGTTCTTC.

The rearrangement links TRBV5-4 to TRBJ1-2; no clear D. The germline gives CDR1 SGHNT, CDR2 YYREEE (reference sequence). This CDR3 has 12 residues. V lost 2 bases, J lost 6 bases, and 8 bases lay in between. This CDR3 reads CASSFAYDGYTF. The CDR3, as DNA: TGTGCCAGCAGCTTTGCGTACGATGGCTACACCTTC.

The chain recombines TRBV4-3 with TRBJ2-1; D unclear. This CDR3 spans 16 amino acids. Germline CDR1 and CDR2: LGHNA and YSLEER. V lost 0 bases to trimming and J lost 6 bases, with 15 bases between them. In DNA form, the CDR3 reads TGCGCCAGCAGCCAAGAGGGCGGAAGAGGTTCCAATGAGCAGTTCTTC. This gives the protein CASSQEGGRGSNEQFF.

Only a few counts were recorded for this clonotype. The chain has TRBV7-2 and TRBJ2-3, with D possibly being TRBD2 (5 bases). The CDR3 length is 14 residues. Between the trimmed V and J ends, which lost 2 bases and 6 bases, there was a span of 12 bases. The germline V gene encodes CDR1 SGHTA and CDR2 FQGNSA. This chain's CDR3 is CASSLRAGGDTQYF. DNA of the CDR3: TGTGCCAGCAGCTTAAGGGCAGGCGGGGATACGCAGTATTTT.

In its sample, this clonotype was seen a few times. The V call is TRBV20-1, the J call TRBJ2-3; D is undetermined. CDR3 length: 11 residues. V was shortened by 5 bases and J by 6 bases, with 9 bases between the two germline ends. Germline V gene sequence: CDR1 DFQATT, CDR2 SNEGSKA (reference sequence). The CDR3 protein is CSAYYSDTQYF. CDR3 sequence (DNA): TGCAGTGCTTATTACAGTGATACGCAGTATTTT.

This clonotype was seen ten or more times. The chain couples TRBV7-2 to TRBJ1-1; 7 nucleotides line up with TRBD1. The germline CDR1 and CDR2 sequences are SGHTA and FQGNSA. The CDR3 is made up of 14 amino acids. Trimming removed 6 bases from V and 2 bases from J; junction bases left unmatched: 6. This CDR3 is CASSPRQGNTEAFF. The CDR3 DNA follows: TGTGCCAGCAGTCCGCGACAGGGAAACACTGAAGCTTTCTTT.

The gene calls are TRBV7-6 and TRBJ2-5; maybe TRBD2 (8 bases). CDR3 length: 15 residues. Trimming left V 3 bases short and J 8 bases short, with 19 bases between. Germline values: CDR1 SGHVS, CDR2 FNYEAQ. CDR3 residues: CASSLTGTGGDTQYF. CDR3 in DNA: TGTGCCAGCAGCTTGACAGGGACCGGGGGGGACACCCAGTACTTC. Complete variable domain (other parts from reference TRBV7-6 and TRBJ2-5): GAGVSQSPRYKVTKRGQDVALRCDPISGHVSLYWYRQALGQGPEFLTYFNYEAQQDKSGLPNDRFSAERPEGSISTLTIQRTEQRDSAMYRCASSLTGTGGDTQYFGPGTRLLVL.

The rearrangement uses TRBV29-1 and TRBJ1-1; D not resolved. The CDR3 sequence is 11 residues long. Germline V CDR1 and CDR2: SQVTM, ANQGSEA. V was clipped by 6 bases and J by 5 bases, with 10 bases between them. The CDR3 protein is CSVRSETEAFF. CDR3 sequence (DNA): TGCAGCGTCCGGTCGGAGACTGAAGCTTTCTTT.

The rearrangement uses TRBV5-4 and TRBJ2-1; 13 nucleotides agree with TRBD2. Germline V gene data show CDR1 as SGHNT and CDR2 as YYREEE (reference sequence). V was clipped by 0 bases and J by 4 bases; unmatched bases: 4. The CDR3 consists of 17 residues. The CDR3 nucleotides read TGTGCCAGCAGCTTGGGGGCGACTAGCGGGGGGTACAATGAGCAGTTCTTC. Protein sequence: CASSLGATSGGYNEQFF.

This clonotype was detected once. An end of the junction does not agree with germline; a read error may underlie this. The V and J genes are TRBV12-3 or TRBV12-4 and TRBJ2-5; D is unclear. This CDR3 spans 13 amino acids. CDR3 region: CASSLLRKEIQYF. The CDR3 coding sequence is TGTGCCAGCAGTTTACTGCGGAAAGAGATCCAGTACTTC.

The rearrangement joins TRBV20-1 to TRBJ2-4; TRBD2 is a possible D gene (5 bases). Trimming stripped 0 bases from V and 7 bases from J, with 13 bases between. This CDR3 has 14 residues. Germline loops: CDR1 DFQATT, CDR2 SNEGSKA (reference sequence). The CDR3 sequence: CSARDLWTGNIQYF. The CDR3 coding sequence is TGCAGTGCTAGAGATTTGTGGACGGGGAACATTCAGTACTTC.

The V call is TRBV3-1, the J call TRBJ2-7; D is undetermined. V lost 0 bases and J 2 bases, leaving 11 bases between the germline ends. Germline V CDR1 and CDR2: LGHDT, YNNKEL (reference sequence). CDR3 length equals 15 residues. CDR3 residues: CASSQEGLNPYEQYV. In DNA form, the CDR3 reads TGTGCCAGCAGCCAAGAGGGATTAAACCCCTACGAGCAGTACGTC.

This clonotype was found a few times. The chain is built from TRBV27 and TRBJ2-4; 7 bases match TRBD1. The CDR3 totals 13 residues. CDR1 is MNHEY, CDR2 SMNVEV, per germline (reference sequence). The V segment lost 2 bases and the J segment 8 bases; nucleotides outside the gene matches: 3. The CDR3 DNA sequence: TGTGCCAGCAGTTTAAGAGGACAGGACATTCAGTACTTC. Amino acid sequence: CASSLRGQDIQYF.

The chain joins TRBV6-5 to TRBJ2-1, with 7 positions matching TRBD1. The CDR3 covers 16 residues. Germline V lookup: CDR1 MNHEY, CDR2 SVGAGI. J was trimmed by 6 bases and V by 4 bases; bases with no gene match: 12. The CDR3 sequence: CASSSGNRGSTNEQFF. Here the CDR3 DNA reads TGTGCCAGCAGTTCGGGAAACAGGGGATCAACCAATGAGCAGTTCTTC.

The V gene is TRBV3-1, the J gene TRBJ2-5; D possibly corresponds to TRBD2 (7 bases). Germline-derived CDR1 and CDR2 are LGHDT and YNNKEL (reference sequence). With 7 bases removed from V and 4 bases from J, the gap between germline ends came to 13 bases. There are 13 residues in the CDR3. In DNA form, the CDR3 reads TGTGCCAGCAACCGGGGGGCAGGAGAGACCCAGTACTTC. Its translation is CASNRGAGETQYF.

This clonotype occurred a few times. This rearrangement joins TRBV5-5 to TRBJ1-4; D uncertain. CDR1 is SGHKS and CDR2 is YYEKEE in the germline V gene (reference sequence). The CDR3 contains 13 residues. V was pared by 2 bases and J by 7 bases, with 9 bases between. CDR3 in amino acids: CASSFLPGEKLFF. Written as DNA, the CDR3 is TGTGCCAGCAGCTTCTTACCGGGTGAAAAACTGTTTTTT.

This chain connects TRBV5-1 to TRBJ2-2, with D uncertain. Deletions cut 2 bases from V and 6 bases from J, with 11 bases between. The CDR3 totals 14 residues. The germline CDR1 and CDR2 sequences are SGHRS and YFSETQ. This chain's CDR3 is CASSFIASAGELFF. The CDR3 DNA reads TGCGCCAGCAGCTTTATAGCTTCCGCCGGGGAGCTGTTTTTT.